The clone carrying this T cell receptor (beta chain) was seen only a few times. Its cognate antigen is unknown. The sample comes from a study of T cell repertoires in cytomegalovirus infection. The wider study: Based on public TCR beta signatures, there were indications of CMV infection and of a matching HLA type.

Via MiXCR, TCRdb re-called the reads, giving one row per CDR3 protein. The table shows approximately 990,000 distinct CDR3 sequences, with roughly 30% occurring only once. This CDR3 is built from 16 residues. The germline CDR1 and CDR2 sequences are MNHEY and SMNVEV (reference sequence). V trimming: 3 bases; J trimming: 7 bases; junction bases outside the gene matches: 10. General observations from the study: Clonotypes of TCR beta that were HLA-C-restricted and CMV-specific dominated the ex vivo response.

This sequence originates from a human donor in good health (CMV status not recorded). Some clones in this sample may be carry-over from other donors' samples. The chain combines TRBV27 with TRBJ2-1, with 9 bases aligning to TRBD1. Source: cultured CD8+ T cells from PBMCs, taken from culture after CMV antigen stimulation. The CDR3 spells CASSFVAQGAGNEQFF. CDR3 sequence (DNA): TGTGCCAGCAGTTTCGTGGCACAGGGGGCGGGGAATGAGCAGTTCTTC.